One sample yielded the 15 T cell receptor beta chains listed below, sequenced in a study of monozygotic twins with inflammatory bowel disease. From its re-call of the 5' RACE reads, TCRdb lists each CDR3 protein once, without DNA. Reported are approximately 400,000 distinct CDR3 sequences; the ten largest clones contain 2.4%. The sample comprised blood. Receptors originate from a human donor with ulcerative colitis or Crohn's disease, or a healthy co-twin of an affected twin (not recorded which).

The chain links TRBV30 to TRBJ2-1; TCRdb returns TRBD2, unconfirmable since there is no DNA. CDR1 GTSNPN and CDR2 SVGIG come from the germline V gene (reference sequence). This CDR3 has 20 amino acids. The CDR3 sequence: CAWWPSGTSGTSDSYNEQFF.

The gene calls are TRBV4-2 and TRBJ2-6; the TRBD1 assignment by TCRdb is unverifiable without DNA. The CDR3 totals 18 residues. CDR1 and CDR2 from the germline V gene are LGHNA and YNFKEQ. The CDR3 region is CASSQDDRGAAGANVLTF.

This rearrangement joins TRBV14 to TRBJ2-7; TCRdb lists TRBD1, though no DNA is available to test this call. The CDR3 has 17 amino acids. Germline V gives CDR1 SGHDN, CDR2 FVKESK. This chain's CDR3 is CASSQGDRDRGLYEQYF.

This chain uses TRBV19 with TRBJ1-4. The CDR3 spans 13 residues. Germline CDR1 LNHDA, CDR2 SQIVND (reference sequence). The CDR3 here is CASARRGNEKLFF.

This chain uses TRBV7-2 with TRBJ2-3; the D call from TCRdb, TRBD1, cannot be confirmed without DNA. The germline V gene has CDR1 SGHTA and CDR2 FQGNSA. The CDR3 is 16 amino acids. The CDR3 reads CASSFRGTGSTDTQYF.

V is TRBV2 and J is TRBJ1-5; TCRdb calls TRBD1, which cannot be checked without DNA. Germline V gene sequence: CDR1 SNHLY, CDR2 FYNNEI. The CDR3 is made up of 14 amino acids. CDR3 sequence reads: CASGWNRGNQPQHF.

This chain's CDR3 is CASSLGETNSPLHF. V gene TRBV5-5 combines with J gene TRBJ1-6. The CDR3 has 14 residues. Germline-derived CDR1 and CDR2 are SGHKS and YYEKEE (reference sequence).

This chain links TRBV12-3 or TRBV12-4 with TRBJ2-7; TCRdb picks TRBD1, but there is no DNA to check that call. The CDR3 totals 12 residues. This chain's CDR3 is CASSPGGYEQYF.

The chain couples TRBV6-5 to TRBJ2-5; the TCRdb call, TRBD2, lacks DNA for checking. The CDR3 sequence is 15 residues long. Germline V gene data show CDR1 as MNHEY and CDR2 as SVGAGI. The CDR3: CASSSGGGARETQYF.

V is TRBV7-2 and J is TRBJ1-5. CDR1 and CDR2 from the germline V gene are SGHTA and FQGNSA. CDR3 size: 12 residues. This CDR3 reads CASSYIRQPQHF.

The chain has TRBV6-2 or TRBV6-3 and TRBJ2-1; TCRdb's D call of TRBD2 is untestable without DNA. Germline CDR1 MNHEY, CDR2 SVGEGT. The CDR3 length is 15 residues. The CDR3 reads CASSPRISGNNEQFF.

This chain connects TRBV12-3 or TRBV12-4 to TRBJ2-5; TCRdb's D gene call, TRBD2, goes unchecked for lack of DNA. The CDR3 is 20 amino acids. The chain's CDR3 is CASSPARLAGAPSIQETQYF.

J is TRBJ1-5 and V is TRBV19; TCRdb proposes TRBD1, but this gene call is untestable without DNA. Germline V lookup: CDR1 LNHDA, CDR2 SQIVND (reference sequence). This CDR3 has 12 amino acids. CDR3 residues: CAIGQGDQPQHF.

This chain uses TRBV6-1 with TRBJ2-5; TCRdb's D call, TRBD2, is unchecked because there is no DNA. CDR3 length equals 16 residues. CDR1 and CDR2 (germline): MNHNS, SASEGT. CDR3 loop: CASRGYSGTRGETQYF.

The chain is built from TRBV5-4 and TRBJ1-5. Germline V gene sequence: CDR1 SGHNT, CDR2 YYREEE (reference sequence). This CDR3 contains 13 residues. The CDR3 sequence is CASSLDPTQPQHF.